Shown below are 17 T cell receptor beta chains from a single sample sequenced in a study of glioma-infiltrating T cells after dendritic cell vaccination. The time point here: after dendritic cell vaccination, including at tumor progression/relapse. The method was immunoSEQ multiplex PCR; TCRdb's version includes in-frame clones alone and lacks a portion of them. The data contain around 92,000 clones, more than 70% of them singletons. The sample in question was blood, obtained after dendritic cell vaccination. These receptors were collected from a human donor with glioblastoma.

CDR3 coding DNA: TGTGCCAGCAGTGAATTCAGCGGGAGGACTCACGAGCAGTACTTC. Its translation: CASSEFSGRTHEQYF. The gene calls are TRBV6-1 and TRBJ2-7; TRBD2 aligns across 9 bases. CDR3 length: 15 amino acids. Germline CDR1 and CDR2: MNHNS and SASEGT. After removal of 2 bases from V and 5 bases from J, the junction contained 7 bases not matched to a gene.

Remarks on this clone: At one end the junction does not follow the germline gene, possibly because of a read error. The chain uses TRBV29-1 and TRBJ2-1; 9 nucleotides align to TRBD2. The germline gives CDR1 SQVTM, CDR2 ANQGSEA. There are 10 residues in the CDR3. CDR3 DNA sequence: TGCAGCGTGGTAGCGGGAGAGCCGTTCTTC. This encodes CSVVAGEPFF.

This clone appeared a single time. The rearrangement uses TRBV7-9 and TRBJ1-5, with 7 bases identical to TRBD1. The trim removed 5 bases at V and 3 bases at J, leaving 4 bases unmatched. Looked up from germline, CDR1 is SEHNR and CDR2 is FQNEAQ (reference sequence). The CDR3 consists of 14 residues. The CDR3 DNA reads TGTGCCAGCAGCCGGGGACAGCTCAATCAGCCCCAGCATTTT. Encoded protein: CASSRGQLNQPQHF.

The J gene is TRBJ2-7, the V gene TRBV9, with D possibly TRBD2 on 7 matching bases. The V and J ends lost 4 bases and 3 bases respectively, with 11 bases between them. Germline CDR1 and CDR2: SGDLS and YYNGEE. This CDR3 contains 13 residues. As DNA, the CDR3 is TGTGCCAGCAGCTTAGGGGGGGACTACGAGCAGTACTTC. It is translated as CASSLGGDYEQYF.

The J gene is TRBJ2-1, the V gene TRBV5-1; D is ambiguous. The CDR3 is made up of 13 amino acids. The germline V and J ends were trimmed by 7 bases and 9 bases, with 17 bases remaining between them. The germline gives CDR1 SGHRS, CDR2 YFSETQ. In DNA form, the CDR3 reads TGCGCCAGCCGAGAACAGTGGGTCCGTGAGCAGTTCTTC. Encoded protein: CASREQWVREQFF.

The chain joins TRBV10-3 to TRBJ1-2, with D unclear. Trimming removed 0 bases at V and 4 bases at J, with 12 bases between. The CDR3 runs to 15 residues. Germline assignment: CDR1 ENHRY and CDR2 SYGVKD. The CDR3 loop reads CAISESLGVGYGYTF. Here the CDR3 DNA reads TGTGCCATCAGTGAGTCGTTGGGCGTCGGCTATGGCTACACCTTC.

The chain combines TRBV9 with TRBJ1-2, with D perhaps TRBD1 (6 bases). The V end lost 4 bases, the J end lost 4 bases, and 14 bases lay between the germline ends. Germline V gives CDR1 SGDLS, CDR2 YYNGEE. This CDR3 is built from 14 residues. Here the CDR3 reads CASSSRGGFYGYTF. The CDR3 DNA reads TGTGCCAGCAGCTCTAGGGGGGGATTCTATGGCTACACCTTC.

CDR3 nucleotides: TGTGCCAGCACCAAACCGACAGGGTCGGGGAACACTGAAGCTTTCTTT. This codes for CASTKPTGSGNTEAFF. The genes are TRBV11-2 and TRBJ1-1; 7 bases line up with TRBD1. The CDR3 has 16 amino acids. The V segment lost 7 bases and the J segment 1 base; nucleotides outside the gene matches: 12. CDR1 SGHAT and CDR2 FQNNGV come from the germline V gene.

The chain combines TRBV2 with TRBJ2-5; D is undetermined. The CDR3 is 13 residues long. In germline, CDR1 is SNHLY, CDR2 FYNNEI. Deletions cut 3 bases from V and 4 bases from J, with 9 bases between. The CDR3 DNA is TGTGCCAGCAGTGAGTCCCCAGGAGAGACCCAGTACTTC. It specifies CASSESPGETQYF.

V is TRBV6-1 and J is TRBJ1-4, with no clear D. Germline CDR1 MNHNS, CDR2 SASEGT. The CDR3 is made up of 14 amino acids. V shed 0 bases and J shed 10 bases, with 12 bases lying between them. The CDR3, as DNA: TGTGCCAGCAGTGAAGCTACAGTGGCCGGAAAACTGTTTTTT. Amino acids: CASSEATVAGKLFF.

V gene TRBV5-1 combines with J gene TRBJ2-7; tentative D call: TRBD1 (6 bases). The CDR3 extends over 15 amino acids. Between the trimmed V and J ends, which lost 3 bases and 5 bases, there was a span of 18 bases. Germline V lookup: CDR1 SGHRS, CDR2 YFSETQ. The CDR3, as DNA: TGCGCCAGCAGCTCTTACACGGGCAGGGGCCACGAGCAGTACTTC. It codes for CASSSYTGRGHEQYF.

The chain combines TRBV10-3 with TRBJ2-7; weak D call: TRBD1 (6 bases). From germline, CDR1 is ENHRY and CDR2 SYGVKD. V lost 4 bases to trimming and J lost 7 bases, with 11 bases between them. There are 12 residues in the CDR3. CDR3 protein: CAISVQGREQYF. In DNA, the CDR3 is TGTGCCATCAGTGTTCAGGGGCGGGAGCAGTACTTC.

The V and J genes are TRBV15 and TRBJ2-6, with a tentative D call TRBD1 (6 bases). Trimming left V 0 bases short and J 4 bases short, with 16 bases between. Germline loops: CDR1 LNHNV, CDR2 YYDKDF (reference sequence). This CDR3 comprises 18 residues. The CDR3 region has the DNA TGTGCCACCAGCAGAGAGCAGGGGCTAACCCCCGGGGCCAACGTCCTGACTTTC. Its protein is CATSREQGLTPGANVLTF.

The chain recombines TRBV30 with TRBJ2-1; 12 nucleotides agree with TRBD2. J gave up 2 bases and V 4 bases, and 3 bases lay outside the gene matches. Germline assignment: CDR1 GTSNPN and CDR2 SVGIG (reference sequence). The CDR3 has 15 amino acids. The CDR3 region has the DNA TGTGCCTGGACCCGACTAGCGGGGGCCTACAATGAGCAGTTCTTC. Translated, it gives CAWTRLAGAYNEQFF. Combining the CDR3 with reference TRBV30 and TRBJ2-1 gives the whole variable domain SQTIHQWPATLVQPVGSPLSLECTVEGTSNPNLYWYRQAAGRGLQLLFYSVGIGQISSEVPQNLSASRPQDRQFILSSKKLLLSDSGFYLCAWTRLAGAYNEQFFGPGTRLTVL.

By proportion, this clone is medium-sized. The chain recombines TRBV2 with TRBJ1-2, with TRBD1 identical over 8 bases. This CDR3 comprises 14 residues. J was trimmed by 6 bases and V by 3 bases; bases with no gene match: 6. Germline CDR1 SNHLY, CDR2 FYNNEI. The CDR3 sequence: CASSDRRQGNGYTF. The CDR3 nucleotides read TGTGCCAGCAGTGACAGGAGACAGGGGAATGGCTACACCTTC.

The rearrangement links TRBV5-6 to TRBJ2-3; a weak D match, TRBD2 (6 bases). V lost 2 bases and J lost 2, with 12 bases in between. Germline CDR1 reads SGHDT; CDR2 reads YYEEEE. There are 15 residues in the CDR3. CDR3 nucleotide sequence: TGTGCCAGCAGCTTAAGGTGGGGGGACACAGATACGCAGTATTTT. It yields the protein CASSLRWGDTDTQYF.

The chain links TRBV7-3 to TRBJ2-3, with 10 bases matching TRBD2. The germline gives CDR1 SGHTA, CDR2 FQGTGA. The CDR3 totals 13 residues. The J segment lost 5 bases and the V segment lost 5 bases, leaving 1 base of the junction unmatched. Here the CDR3 reads CASSPSGRDTQYF. In nucleotides, the CDR3 is TGTGCCAGCAGCCCTAGCGGGAGAGATACGCAGTATTTT.